Given below is one T cell receptor (beta chain) in context. Only in-frame clones appear in the TCRdb table, and some are missing; sequencing was by immunoSEQ multiplex PCR. This table has 140,000 to 150,000 clones, around four fifths appearing once. CDR3 length equals 12 residues. Trimming removed 7 bases at V and 4 bases at J, with 10 bases between. The data originate from a study of blood T cell repertoires in COVID-19. The TCR was taken from a woman aged 40 to 55 who had recovered from COVID-19. Sequencing was performed on PBMCs or T cells enriched from blood (not recorded which). The V gene is TRBV12-3 or TRBV12-4, the J gene TRBJ1-2; D is undetermined. CDR3 in amino acids: CASKYGGYGYTF. In DNA, the CDR3 is TGTGCCAGCAAGTACGGCGGCTATGGCTACACCTTC.